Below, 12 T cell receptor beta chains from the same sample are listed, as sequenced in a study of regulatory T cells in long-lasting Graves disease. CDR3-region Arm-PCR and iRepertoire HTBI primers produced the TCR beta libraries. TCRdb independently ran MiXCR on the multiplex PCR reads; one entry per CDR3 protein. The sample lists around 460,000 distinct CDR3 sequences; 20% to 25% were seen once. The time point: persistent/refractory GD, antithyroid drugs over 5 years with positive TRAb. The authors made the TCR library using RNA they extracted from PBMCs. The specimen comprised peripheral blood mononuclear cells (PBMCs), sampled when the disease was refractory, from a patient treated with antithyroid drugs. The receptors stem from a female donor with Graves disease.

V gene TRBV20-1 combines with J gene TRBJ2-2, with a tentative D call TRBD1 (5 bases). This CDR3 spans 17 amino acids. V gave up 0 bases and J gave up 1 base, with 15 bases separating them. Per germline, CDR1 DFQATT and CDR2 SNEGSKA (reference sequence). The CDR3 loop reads CSAREGRAQGNTGELFF. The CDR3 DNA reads TGCAGTGCTAGAGAGGGCAGGGCCCAAGGGAACACCGGGGAGCTGTTTTTT.

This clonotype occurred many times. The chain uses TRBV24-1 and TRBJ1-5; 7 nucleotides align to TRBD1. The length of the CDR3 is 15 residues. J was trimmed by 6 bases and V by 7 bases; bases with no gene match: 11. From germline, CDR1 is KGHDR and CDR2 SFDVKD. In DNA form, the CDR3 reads TGTGCCACCAGCGGAGGGGGCGCGGGGTCTCAGCCCCAGCATTTT. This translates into CATSGGGAGSQPQHF.

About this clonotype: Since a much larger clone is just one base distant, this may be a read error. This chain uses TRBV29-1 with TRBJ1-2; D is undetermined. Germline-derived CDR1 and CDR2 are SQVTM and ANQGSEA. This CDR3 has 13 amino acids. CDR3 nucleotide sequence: TGCAGCGTTGAAGAGGCAGATTACTATGGCTACGCCTTC. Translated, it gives CSVEEADYYGYAF. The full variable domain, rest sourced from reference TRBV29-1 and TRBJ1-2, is SAVISQKPSRDICQRGTSLTIQCQVDSQVTMMFWYRQQPGQSLTLIATANQGSEATYESGFVIDKFPISRPNLTFSTLTVSNMSPEDSSIYLCSVEEADYYGYAFGSGTRLTVV.

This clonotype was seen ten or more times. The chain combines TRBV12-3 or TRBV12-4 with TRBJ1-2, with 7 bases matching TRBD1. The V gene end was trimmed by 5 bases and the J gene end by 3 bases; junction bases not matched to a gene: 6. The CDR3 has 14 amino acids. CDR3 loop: CASSPTGAHYGYTF. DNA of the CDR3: TGTGCCAGCAGTCCAACAGGGGCCCACTATGGCTACACCTTC.

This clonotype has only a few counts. CDR3 amino acids: CASSVGDSNTEAFF. DNA for the CDR3: TGTGCCAGCAGTGTAGGGGACAGCAACACTGAAGCTTTCTTT. The genes are TRBV7-2 and TRBJ1-1, with 7 bases lining up with TRBD1. This CDR3 has 14 amino acids. Germline trimming cut 6 bases from V and 2 bases from J; bases unmatched to any gene: 6. Germline V gives CDR1 SGHTA, CDR2 FQGNSA.

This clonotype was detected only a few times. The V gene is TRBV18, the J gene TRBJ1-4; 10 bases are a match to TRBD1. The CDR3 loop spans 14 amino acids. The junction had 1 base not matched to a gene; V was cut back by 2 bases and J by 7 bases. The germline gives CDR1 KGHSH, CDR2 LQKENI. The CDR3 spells CASSPGTGVEKLFF. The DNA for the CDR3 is TGTGCCAGCTCACCAGGGACAGGGGTTGAAAAACTGTTTTTT.

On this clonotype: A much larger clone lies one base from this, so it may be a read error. The CDR3 DNA follows: TGTGCCGGCAGTCCACCCGACCGGAATGAAAAACTGTTTTTT. Its protein is CAGSPPDRNEKLFF. The chain is built from TRBV6-1 and TRBJ1-4; no clear D gene. CDR1 MNHNS and CDR2 SASEGT come from the germline V gene. This CDR3 comprises 14 residues.

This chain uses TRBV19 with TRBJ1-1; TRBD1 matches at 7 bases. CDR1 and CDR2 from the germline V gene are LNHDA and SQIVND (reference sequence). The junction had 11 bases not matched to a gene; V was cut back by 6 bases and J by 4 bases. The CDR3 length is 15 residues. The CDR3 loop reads CASRPSGGAVTEAFF. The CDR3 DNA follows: TGTGCCAGTAGACCTTCAGGGGGTGCTGTCACTGAAGCTTTCTTT. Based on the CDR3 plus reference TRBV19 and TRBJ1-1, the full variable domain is DGGITQSPKYLFRKEGQNVTLSCEQNLNHDAMYWYRQDPGQGLRLIYYSQIVNDFQKGDIAEGYSVSREKKESFPLTVTSAQKNPTAFYLCASRPSGGAVTEAFFGQGTRLTVV.

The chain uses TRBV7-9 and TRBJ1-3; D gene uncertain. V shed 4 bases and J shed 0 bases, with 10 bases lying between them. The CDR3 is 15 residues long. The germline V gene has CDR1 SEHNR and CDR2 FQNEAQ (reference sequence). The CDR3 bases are TGTGCCAGCAGCTCCAGCCAGGCCTCTGGAAACACCATATATTTT. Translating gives CASSSSQASGNTIYF.

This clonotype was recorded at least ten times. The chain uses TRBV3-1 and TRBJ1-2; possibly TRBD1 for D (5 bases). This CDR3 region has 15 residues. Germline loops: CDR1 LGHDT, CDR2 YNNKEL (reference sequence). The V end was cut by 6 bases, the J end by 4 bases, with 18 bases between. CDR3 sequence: CASSPQGAGSYGYTF. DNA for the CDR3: TGTGCCAGCAGTCCCCAGGGAGCCGGTAGCTATGGCTACACCTTC.

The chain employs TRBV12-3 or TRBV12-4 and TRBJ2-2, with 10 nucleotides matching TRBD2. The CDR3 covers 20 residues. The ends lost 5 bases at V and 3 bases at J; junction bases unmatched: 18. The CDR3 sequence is CASSPLEAGGPAEYTGELFF. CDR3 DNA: TGTGCCAGCAGTCCCCTAGAAGCGGGAGGGCCCGCCGAGTACACCGGGGAGCTGTTTTTT.

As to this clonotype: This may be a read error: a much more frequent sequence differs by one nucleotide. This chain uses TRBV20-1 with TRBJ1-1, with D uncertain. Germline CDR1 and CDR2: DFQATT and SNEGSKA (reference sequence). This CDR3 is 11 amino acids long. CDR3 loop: CGLVGNTEAFF. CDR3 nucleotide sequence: TGCGGCCTGGTGGGGAACACTGAAGCTTTCTTT.